The 27 T cell receptor beta chains presented below share a single source sample, sequenced in a study of CD8+ T cells in alopecia areata. Reverse transcribed after extraction, RNA yielded cDNA as the sequencing template. Produced via immunoSEQ multiplex PCR; TCRdb's table is partial and in-frame only. The data contain 130,000 or so clones, approximately 90% of them seen just once; the ten biggest clones take up less than 15%. Treatment indicated: oral pan-JAK inhibitor, 5-10 mg twice daily. The sample in question was CD8+ T cells sorted from blood, obtained at week 4, from a patient treated with tofacitinib. The receptors derive from a human donor with alopecia areata.

V and J are TRBV30 and TRBJ1-2, with D possibly being TRBD1 (5 bases). Germline CDR1 and CDR2: GTSNPN and SVGIG (reference sequence). Trimming took 1 base from V and 5 from J, leaving 11 bases between them. This CDR3 contains 13 residues. The CDR3 DNA reads as TGTGCCTGGAGTGCCGGGACGTATTATGGCTACACCTTC. This encodes CAWSAGTYYGYTF.

V gene TRBV5-1 combines with J gene TRBJ2-7; no firm D call. Germline V gives CDR1 SGHRS, CDR2 YFSETQ. V dropped 4 bases and J dropped 0 bases, with 2 bases sitting between them. The CDR3 is 11 amino acids. The CDR3 coding sequence is TGCGCCAGCAGCCACTCCTACGAGCAGTACTTC. This translates into CASSHSYEQYF. Drawing the rest from reference TRBV5-1 and TRBJ2-7, the complete variable domain is KAGVTQTPRYLIKTRGQQVTLSCSPISGHRSVSWYQQTPGQGLQFLFEYFSETQRNKGNFPGRFSGRQFSNSRSEMNVSTLELGDSALYLCASSHSYEQYFGPGTRLTVT.

The count of this clone is one. This rearrangement joins TRBV2 to TRBJ2-7, with 7 bases fitting TRBD1. J gave up 3 bases and V 8 bases, and 10 bases lay outside the gene matches. This CDR3 is 14 amino acids long. Per germline, CDR1 SNHLY and CDR2 FYNNEI. The chain's CDR3 is CASQFLGTVYEQYF. The CDR3 DNA reads TGTGCCAGCCAATTCCTCGGGACAGTCTACGAGCAGTACTTC.

This clone occurred once. J is TRBJ1-2 and V is TRBV5-1; no definite D call. The ends were cut back, 0 bases at V and 0 bases at J, with 9 bases in the middle. Germline V gene data show CDR1 as SGHRS and CDR2 as YFSETQ. CDR3 size: 15 residues. CDR3 residues: CASSLDAVTNYGYTF. The CDR3 nucleotides are TGCGCCAGCAGCTTGGATGCGGTTACTAACTATGGCTACACCTTC.

The rearrangement links TRBV2 to TRBJ2-7; maybe TRBD1 (5 bases). Per germline, CDR1 SNHLY and CDR2 FYNNEI. The CDR3 is 11 amino acids. The V end was cut by 8 bases, the J end by 6 bases, with 11 bases between. The CDR3 is CASRRGSEQYF. Written as DNA, the CDR3 is TGTGCCAGCCGTAGGGGTTCCGAGCAGTACTTC.

The CDR3 DNA reads as TGTGCCAGCAGTCAGGACTTGAATGAGCAGTTCTTC. Translating it yields CASSQDLNEQFF. The chain is built from TRBV28 and TRBJ2-1, with a possible D match to TRBD2 (5 bases). This CDR3 contains 12 residues. Germline assignment: CDR1 MDHEN and CDR2 SYDVKM. Between the trimmed V and J ends, which lost 5 bases and 7 bases, there was a span of 9 bases. Filled out from reference TRBV28 and TRBJ2-1, the complete variable domain reads DVKVTQSSRYLVKRTGEKVFLECVQDMDHENMFWYRQDPGLGLRLIYFSYDVKMKEKGDIPEGYSVSREKKERFSLILESASTNQTSMYLCASSQDLNEQFFGPGTRLTVL.

The V call is TRBV30, the J call TRBJ2-5, with TRBD2 identical over 9 bases. The CDR3 runs 12 residues. Unmatched junction bases numbered 3, after V lost 7 bases and J lost 3 bases. Germline CDR1 and CDR2: GTSNPN and SVGIG (reference sequence). CDR3 amino acids: CALGLAKETQYF. CDR3 nucleotide sequence: TGTGCCTTGGGACTAGCTAAAGAGACCCAGTACTTC.

This chain links TRBV4-1 with TRBJ1-1, with 9 bases matching TRBD1. The CDR3 is 13 amino acids. Germline V gives CDR1 MGHRA, CDR2 YSYEKL. CDR3 nucleotide sequence: TGCGCTAGTTTGGGACAGGGAAATCCTGAAGCTTTCTTT. This gives the protein CASLGQGNPEAFF.

This rearrangement joins TRBV2 to TRBJ2-6; D unclear. This CDR3 spans 13 amino acids. V lost 6 bases to trimming and J lost 1 base, with 4 bases between them. Germline assignment: CDR1 SNHLY and CDR2 FYNNEI. CDR3 sequence: CASRESGANVLTF. Here the CDR3 DNA reads TGTGCCAGCAGGGAATCTGGGGCCAACGTCCTGACTTTC.

This rearrangement joins TRBV9 to TRBJ2-3, with D uncertain. CDR1 is SGDLS and CDR2 is YYNGEE in the germline V gene. Trimming left V 5 bases short and J 6 bases short, with 16 bases between. CDR3 length equals 14 residues. This chain's CDR3 is CASSPWTNVDTQYF. CDR3 nucleotides: TGTGCCAGCAGTCCGTGGACCAACGTTGATACGCAGTATTTT. Full variable domain (rest looked up from reference TRBV9 and TRBJ2-3): DSGVTQTPKHLITATGQRVTLRCSPRSGDLSVYWYQQSLDQGLQFLIQYYNGEERAKGNILERFSAQQFPDLHSELNLSSLELGDSALYFCASSPWTNVDTQYFGPGTRLTVL.

The genes are TRBV6-1 and TRBJ1-1, with 7 bases aligning to TRBD1. CDR3 length equals 13 residues. After removal of 8 bases from V and 4 bases from J, the junction contained 7 bases not matched to a gene. Germline V gene lookup returns CDR1 MNHNS and CDR2 SASEGT. CDR3 sequence: CASPHRGSTEAFF. The CDR3 DNA sequence: TGTGCCAGCCCGCACAGGGGATCCACTGAAGCTTTCTTT.

The rearrangement joins TRBV19 to TRBJ2-1; maybe TRBD1 (5 bases). This CDR3 contains 13 residues. V dropped 10 bases and J dropped 7 bases, with 17 bases sitting between them. CDR1 LNHDA and CDR2 SQIVND come from the germline V gene (reference sequence). The CDR3 sequence is CATTAGLKNEQFF. CDR3 sequence (DNA): TGTGCCACCACGGCAGGGTTAAAGAATGAGCAGTTCTTC.

CDR3: CAWSYPPPYNEQFF. The CDR3, as DNA: TGTGCCTGGAGTTATCCCCCTCCCTACAATGAGCAGTTCTTC. The gene calls are TRBV30 and TRBJ2-1, with D hard to call. Looked up from germline, CDR1 is GTSNPN and CDR2 is SVGIG (reference sequence). The CDR3 sequence is 14 residues long. Trimming removed 2 bases from V and 2 bases from J, with 10 bases in between.

The J gene is TRBJ2-7, the V gene TRBV27, with D possibly matching TRBD1 (5 bases). V dropped 6 bases and J dropped 1 base, with 16 bases sitting between them. Germline V gives CDR1 MNHEY, CDR2 SMNVEV (reference sequence). The CDR3 consists of 15 residues. Here the CDR3 reads CASRLDPRVSYEQYF. The CDR3, as DNA: TGTGCCAGCAGGCTGGACCCCAGGGTATCCTACGAGCAGTACTTC.

This chain joins TRBV7-9 and TRBJ1-6; D is ambiguous. V gave up 4 bases and J gave up 2 bases, with 9 bases separating them. This CDR3 comprises 15 residues. Germline V gives CDR1 SEHNR, CDR2 FQNEAQ (reference sequence). The CDR3 coding sequence is TGTGCCAGCAGCTCCGAGGGAGCCTATAATTCACCCCTCCACTTT. Its protein is CASSSEGAYNSPLHF.

V usage is TRBV29-1 and J usage is TRBJ1-1, with D tentatively TRBD1 (6 bases). The germline CDR1 and CDR2 sequences are SQVTM and ANQGSEA. The CDR3 extends over 13 amino acids. V was clipped by 7 bases and J by 2 bases, with 14 bases between them. The CDR3 DNA reads as TGCAGCGCACAGCCCGGGACAAACACTGAAGCTTTCTTT. It encodes CSAQPGTNTEAFF.

To note about this clone: The sample has other DNA sequences that encode this CDR3 too. The V and J genes are TRBV2 and TRBJ2-5; D uncertain. The CDR3 sequence is 10 residues long. Trimming left V 6 bases short and J 5 bases short, with 4 bases between. Germline V CDR1 and CDR2: SNHLY, FYNNEI. In DNA, the CDR3 is TGTGCCAGCAGAGGGGAGACCCAGTACTTC. It specifies CASRGETQYF.

A few counts support this clone. The chain links TRBV7-7 to TRBJ2-3; 7 nucleotides match TRBD2. Unmatched junction bases numbered 8, after V lost 5 bases and J lost 0 bases. The CDR3 extends over 16 amino acids. Germline CDR1 reads SSHAT; CDR2 reads FNYEAQ (reference sequence). CDR3 protein: CASSPGLFGSTDTQYF. Written as DNA, the CDR3 is TGTGCCAGCAGCCCGGGACTATTCGGGAGCACAGATACGCAGTATTTT. The variable domain in full, completed from reference TRBV7-7 and TRBJ2-3, reads GAGVSQSPRYKVTKRGQDVTLRCDPISSHATLYWYQQALGQGPEFLTYFNYEAQPDKSGLPSDRFSAERPEGSISTLTIQRTEQRDSAMYRCASSPGLFGSTDTQYFGPGTRLTVL.

The CDR3 region has the DNA TGCAGCGTTGAAGCTCGCCGGTACGAGCAGTACTTC. Protein sequence: CSVEARRYEQYF. The rearrangement uses TRBV29-1 and TRBJ2-7; D uncertain. CDR1 and CDR2 (germline): SQVTM, ANQGSEA. V was cut by 1 base and J by 4 bases, with 8 bases left in between. There are 12 residues in the CDR3.

This clone came up once. As DNA, the CDR3 is TGTGCCAGCAGCGTATACCCAGGGTACGAGCAGTACTTC. Amino acids: CASSVYPGYEQYF. V and J are TRBV7-3 and TRBJ2-7, with a possible D match to TRBD1 (5 bases). CDR1 is SGHTA and CDR2 is FQGTGA in the germline V gene. Trimming took 5 bases from V and 4 from J, leaving 12 bases between them. CDR3 length equals 13 residues. The full variable domain, its missing parts supplied by reference TRBV7-3 and TRBJ2-7, is GAGVSQTPSNKVTEKGKYVELRCDPISGHTALYWYRQSLGQGPEFLIYFQGTGAADDSGLPNDRFFAVRPEGSVSTLKIQRTERGDSAVYLCASSVYPGYEQYFGPGTRLTVT.

The chain is built from TRBV6-6 and TRBJ1-1; D uncertain. Trimming pared 6 bases from V and 4 bases from J, leaving 15 bases between. Germline lookup yields CDR1 MNHNY and CDR2 SVGAGI (reference sequence). The CDR3 is 14 residues long. The DNA for the CDR3 is TGTGCCAGCAGCGGCGGGCCCTGGAGCACTGAAGCTTTCTTT. Residues: CASSGGPWSTEAFF.

The chain links TRBV27 to TRBJ2-7; 10 positions match TRBD1. V lost 7 bases, J lost 6 bases, and 9 bases stayed unmatched. There are 14 residues in the CDR3. CDR1 and CDR2 from the germline V gene are MNHEY and SMNVEV (reference sequence). CDR3 sequence reads: CASTAGTGVGEQYF. CDR3 in DNA: TGTGCCAGCACCGCCGGGACAGGGGTTGGCGAGCAGTACTTC.

A few counts support this clone. The J gene is TRBJ2-2, the V gene TRBV10-3; D remains unclear. V lost 3 bases, J lost 0 bases, and 11 bases lay in between. The CDR3 runs to 16 residues. Germline CDR1 is ENHRY and CDR2 is SYGVKD. CDR3 amino acids: CAISDQPGTNTGELFF. As DNA, the CDR3 is TGTGCCATCAGTGATCAGCCAGGCACGAACACCGGGGAGCTGTTTTTT.

The rearrangement joins TRBV6-5 to TRBJ2-1; TRBD1 matches 10 bases. The V and J ends lost 0 bases and 6 bases, in that order; junction bases with no gene match: 2. Germline lookup yields CDR1 MNHEY and CDR2 SVGAGI. The CDR3 spans 15 residues. The CDR3 is CASSYSGQGSNEQFF. CDR3 in DNA: TGTGCCAGCAGTTACTCGGGACAGGGGTCCAATGAGCAGTTCTTC.

V is TRBV7-9 and J is TRBJ2-1; D gene uncertain. V dropped 8 bases and J dropped 0 bases, with 5 bases sitting between them. The CDR3 sequence is 12 residues long. Germline assignment: CDR1 SEHNR and CDR2 FQNEAQ (reference sequence). CDR3 DNA sequence: TGTGCCAGCCGGAGCTCCTACAATGAGCAGTTCTTC. This translates into CASRSSYNEQFF. Looking up the rest from reference TRBV7-9 and TRBJ2-1 gives the full variable domain: DTGVSQNPRHKITKRGQNVTFRCDPISEHNRLYWYRQTLGQGPEFLTYFQNEAQLEKSRLLSDRFSAERPKGSFSTLEIQRTEQGDSAMYLCASRSSYNEQFFGPGTRLTVL.

The sample holds one count of this clone. The chain carries TRBV27 and TRBJ2-7; no reliable D call. The V gene's germline CDR1 is MNHEY and CDR2 SMNVEV (reference sequence). Between the trimmed V and J ends, which lost 3 bases and 5 bases, there was a span of 11 bases. The CDR3 contains 13 residues. This chain's CDR3 is CASSFGRSNEQYF. The CDR3, as DNA: TGTGCCAGCAGTTTCGGCAGGTCTAACGAGCAGTACTTC.

The chain recombines TRBV29-1 with TRBJ2-2, with 9 positions matching TRBD2. Germline CDR1 and CDR2: SQVTM and ANQGSEA. V was clipped by 7 bases and J by 2 bases; unmatched bases: 5. The CDR3 is 14 amino acids. In DNA, the CDR3 is TGCAGCGGCGAGCGGGGGGCAAACACCGGGGAGCTGTTTTTT. It specifies CSGERGANTGELFF.